These 15 T cell receptor beta chains were sequenced from one sample in a study of molecular identifiers for immune sequencing clone quantification. From the PCR reads, TCRdb called clonotypes with MiXCR, one entry per CDR3 protein. The data show just over 35,000 distinct CDR3 sequences, under 20% seen once. Specimen: naive CD8+ T cells from blood, with Jurkat cell RNA spiked in. Specified subset: FACS-sorted CD8+CD4-CCR7+CD45RA+ naive T cells. The origin of the receptors is a human donor in good health. Some libraries in this study had Jurkat cell RNA spiked in.

To note about this clonotype: The junction shows a germline mismatch at one end, possibly a read error. This chain connects TRBV20-1 to TRBJ1-5; 11 nucleotides align to TRBD1. The CDR3 is made up of 19 amino acids. CDR1 and CDR2 from the germline V gene are DFQATT and SNEGSKA (reference sequence). Here the CDR3 reads CSAREFGTGGSFHNQPQRF. Written as DNA, the CDR3 is TGCAGTGCTAGAGAGTTCGGGACAGGGGGATCCTTCCACAATCAGCCCCAGCGTTTT.

This clonotype was counted a few times. The chain has TRBV13 and TRBJ2-1, with a weak D call TRBD1 (5 bases). Germline lookup yields CDR1 PRHDT and CDR2 FYEKMQ (reference sequence). V lost 2 bases and J 7 bases, leaving 12 bases between the germline ends. The CDR3 loop spans 14 amino acids. The CDR3 region is CASSLMSPGNEQFF. CDR3 nucleotide sequence: TGTGCCAGCAGCTTAATGTCCCCAGGGAATGAGCAGTTCTTC.

Comments on this clonotype: One end of the junction varies from germline; a read error may be responsible. This rearrangement joins TRBV7-2 to TRBJ2-5; D gene unclear. The CDR3 is made up of 13 amino acids. Germline V gene data show CDR1 as SGHTA and CDR2 as FQGNSA. Written as DNA, the CDR3 is TGTGCCAGCAGCCCGAGGTTAAAAGAGGCCCAGTACTTC. Encoded protein: CASSPRLKEAQYF.

This clonotype showed up many times. CDR3 loop: CASSFPTSGSFREQFF. The DNA for the CDR3 is TGTGCCAGCAGCTTCCCGACTAGCGGGAGTTTTCGTGAGCAGTTCTTC. The V call is TRBV7-9, the J call TRBJ2-1; 12 nucleotides align to TRBD2. Per the germline V gene, CDR1 is SEHNR and CDR2 is FQNEAQ (reference sequence). V lost 3 bases to trimming and J lost 9 bases; unmatched junction nucleotides: 9. This CDR3 has 16 amino acids.

In its sample, this clonotype was seen many times. The V and J genes are TRBV3-1 and TRBJ1-5; D may be TRBD1 (6 bases). Germline V gene lookup returns CDR1 LGHDT and CDR2 YNNKEL (reference sequence). The V end lost 4 bases, the J end lost 4 bases, and 17 bases lay between the germline ends. This CDR3 is built from 16 residues. CDR3 nucleotide sequence: TGTGCCAGCAGCCGCGGAACCGGGACAAATAATCAGCCCCAGCATTTT. Translating it yields CASSRGTGTNNQPQHF.

The sample holds many counts of this clonotype. The chain employs TRBV4-3 and TRBJ2-3; 13 nucleotides agree with TRBD2. The CDR3 has 17 residues. V was clipped by 3 bases and J by 0 bases; unmatched bases: 3. Germline values: CDR1 LGHNA, CDR2 YSLEER. CDR3 sequence (DNA): TGCGCCAGCAGCCACGGGACTAGCGGGATAAGCACAGATACGCAGTATTTT. Translating gives CASSHGTSGISTDTQYF.

This clonotype showed up many times. The V and J genes are TRBV27 and TRBJ2-1, with 14 positions matching TRBD2. The CDR3 consists of 16 residues. Looked up from germline, CDR1 is MNHEY and CDR2 is SMNVEV (reference sequence). J lost 7 bases, V lost 4 bases, and 6 bases had no gene match. In nucleotides, the CDR3 is TGTGCCAGCAGTTCCGGGACTAGCGGGAGTTGGAATGAGCAGTTCTTC. Protein sequence: CASSSGTSGSWNEQFF.

This clonotype occurred many times. The chain is built from TRBV11-2 and TRBJ1-2, with D possibly being TRBD1 (6 bases). Between the trimmed V and J ends, which lost 5 bases and 3 bases, there was a span of 13 bases. Per the germline V gene, CDR1 is SGHAT and CDR2 is FQNNGV. This CDR3 is 14 amino acids long. CDR3 DNA: TGTGCCAGCAGCCCACGGGGGCCCGACTATGGCTACACCTTC. Protein sequence: CASSPRGPDYGYTF.

This clonotype was recorded many times. V gene TRBV28 combines with J gene TRBJ2-7, with D possibly matching TRBD2 (5 bases). Germline lookup yields CDR1 MDHEN and CDR2 SYDVKM. Trimming took off 1 base at V and 4 bases at J, with 14 bases between the two ends. The CDR3 has 15 residues. This CDR3 reads CASSLYGIGDYEQYF. CDR3 DNA sequence: TGTGCCAGCAGTTTATATGGCATCGGGGATTACGAGCAGTACTTC.

A word on this clonotype: This may come from a read error, since a much larger clone is one base off. The genes are TRBV20-1 and TRBJ2-7; no reliable D call. V was pared by 0 bases and J by 4 bases, with 13 bases between. Germline CDR1 is DFQATT and CDR2 is SNEGSKA (reference sequence). The CDR3 is 14 amino acids. This CDR3 is CSARDWRSQYEQYF. CDR3 DNA: TGCAGTGCTAGAGATTGGAGATCCCAATACGAGCAGTACTTC.

This clonotype is classed as medium-sized. This sequence joins TRBV29-1 and TRBJ2-7, with 8 nucleotides matching TRBD2. Per the germline V gene, CDR1 is SQVTM and CDR2 is ANQGSEA. The CDR3 covers 14 residues. The J segment lost 3 bases and the V segment lost 4 bases, leaving 8 bases of the junction unmatched. In nucleotides, the CDR3 is TGCAGCGTTGGCGGGAGGACGGGACTCTACGAGCAGTACTTC. Encoded protein: CSVGGRTGLYEQYF.

DNA of the CDR3: TGCGCCAGCAGCTTGGGGACTAGCGGGAGGGCCTTTCTCTACGAGCAGTACTTC. Its protein is CASSLGTSGRAFLYEQYF. The J gene is TRBJ2-7, the V gene TRBV5-1, with TRBD2 matching 15 bases. With 0 bases clipped from V and 3 bases from J, the junction kept 7 bases outside the gene matches. The CDR3 is made up of 18 amino acids. From germline, CDR1 is SGHRS and CDR2 YFSETQ.

This sequence joins TRBV5-4 and TRBJ2-2, with 11 bases fitting TRBD2. The CDR3 spans 16 residues. V shed 4 bases and J 2 bases; nucleotides not matched to a gene: 4. Germline CDR1 SGHNT, CDR2 YYREEE (reference sequence). The CDR3 reads CASSMGLAENTGELFF. The CDR3 DNA reads as TGTGCCAGCAGCATGGGACTAGCGGAAAACACCGGGGAGCTGTTTTTT.

This clonotype has at least ten counts. The rearrangement uses TRBV4-2 and TRBJ1-4; weak D call: TRBD1 (6 bases). The CDR3 is made up of 16 amino acids. Germline CDR1 reads LGHNA; CDR2 reads YNFKEQ. The germline V and J ends were trimmed by 0 bases and 7 bases, with 15 bases remaining between them. The CDR3 reads CASSQDPRGASEKLFF. The CDR3 nucleotides are TGTGCCAGCAGCCAAGATCCGCGGGGGGCTAGTGAAAAACTGTTTTTT.

Ten or more counts support this clonotype. This chain uses TRBV7-9 with TRBJ1-1; no definite D call. CDR1 and CDR2 (germline): SEHNR, FQNEAQ (reference sequence). The V end lost 6 bases, the J end lost 11 bases, and 19 bases lay between the germline ends. This CDR3 region has 13 residues. The CDR3, as DNA: TGTGCCAGCAGACCCTCGTCGGGCATTACGGCTTTCTTT. The encoded protein is CASRPSSGITAFF.